Listed here are 21 T cell receptor beta chains from one sample, sequenced in a study of cytomegalovirus exposure and HLA in healthy donors (dated by TCRdb to the late 2010s). The method was the immunoSEQ multiplex PCR assay. For the multiplex PCR, a mixture combining 60 forward primers for TCR Vbeta segments and 13 reverse primers for TCR Jbeta segments was used. TCRdb holds this immuneACCESS table with in-frame rearrangements only. Some clones are missing; in checked studies, unresolved V genes explain under half, and the rest has no known cause. The sample includes approximately 95,000 clones, with 78% observed a single time. The ten most abundant clones make up approximately 4% of the sample. Sequencing was done on a sample of PBMCs. The receptors were sampled from a middle-aged woman in good health and CMV-seropositive.

CDR3 sequence (DNA): TGTGCCAGCAGCTTAAGCGGACAGGGATCGAGGACGGAGACCCAGTACTTC. It yields the protein CASSLSGQGSRTETQYF. The chain links TRBV27 to TRBJ2-5, with 8 positions matching TRBD1. Losses at the gene ends were 6 bases for V and 5 bases for J; bases not matched to a gene: 17. The CDR3 loop spans 17 amino acids. Germline V gene lookup returns CDR1 MNHEY and CDR2 SMNVEV (reference sequence).

This clone was picked up one time. The chain joins TRBV19 to TRBJ2-3; 7 nucleotides match TRBD2. The CDR3 is 14 amino acids. Germline CDR1 reads LNHDA; CDR2 reads SQIVND (reference sequence). The V gene end was trimmed by 6 bases and the J gene end by 3 bases; junction bases not matched to a gene: 6. CDR3 region: CASSPAGITDTQYF. For the CDR3, the DNA is TGTGCCAGTAGCCCAGCGGGAATAACAGATACGCAGTATTTT.

CDR3 in amino acids: CASSSNRGTNYGYTF. The CDR3 bases are TGTGCCAGCAGCTCTAACAGGGGCACAAACTATGGCTACACCTTC. V and J are TRBV7-9 and TRBJ1-2, with 7 bases aligning to TRBD1. The CDR3 totals 15 residues. Germline CDR1 and CDR2: SEHNR and FQNEAQ (reference sequence). J gave up 2 bases and V 4 bases, and 7 bases lay outside the gene matches.

The rearrangement uses TRBV2 and TRBJ2-3; D gene uncertain. From germline, CDR1 is SNHLY and CDR2 FYNNEI. The V end was cut by 7 bases, the J end by 2 bases, with 13 bases between. The CDR3 sequence is 14 residues long. The DNA for the CDR3 is TGTGCCAGCAAAACGTGGCTAGACACAGATACGCAGTATTTT. Its translation is CASKTWLDTDTQYF.

This chain links TRBV5-1 with TRBJ2-5; D not certain. CDR1 and CDR2 from the germline V gene are SGHRS and YFSETQ. The V and J ends lost 0 bases and 5 bases respectively, with 14 bases between them. The CDR3 has 15 residues. CDR3 loop: CASSLAASRRETQYF. The DNA of the CDR3 is TGCGCCAGCAGCTTGGCCGCGAGTCGTCGGGAGACCCAGTACTTC.

V and J are TRBV9 and TRBJ1-3, with TRBD1 identical over 10 bases. Trimming cost V 3 bases and J 6 bases; bases outside gene matches: 12. The V gene's germline CDR1 is SGDLS and CDR2 YYNGEE. The CDR3 totals 17 residues. CDR3: CASSDREGQGKLNTIYF. In DNA, the CDR3 is TGTGCCAGCAGCGACAGAGAGGGACAGGGGAAGTTAAACACCATATATTTT. Full variable domain (outside the CDR3, taken from reference TRBV9 and TRBJ1-3): DSGVTQTPKHLITATGQRVTLRCSPRSGDLSVYWYQQSLDQGLQFLIQYYNGEERAKGNILERFSAQQFPDLHSELNLSSLELGDSALYFCASSDREGQGKLNTIYFGEGSWLTVV.

A single count supports this clone. The chain combines TRBV2 with TRBJ2-7; the match to TRBD2 covers 12 bases. Per the germline V gene, CDR1 is SNHLY and CDR2 is FYNNEI. Losses at the gene ends were 6 bases for V and 7 bases for J; bases not matched to a gene: 10. The CDR3 runs 15 residues. The CDR3, as DNA: TGTGCCAGCAGACAGACTAGCGGGAGTCAGGGAGAGCAGTACTTC. It specifies CASRQTSGSQGEQYF.

This clone came up a few times. The chain recombines TRBV29-1 with TRBJ1-1; possible D gene TRBD1, 5 bases. The CDR3 contains 13 residues. The ends were cut back, 4 bases at V and 2 bases at J, with 11 bases in the middle. Germline CDR1 reads SQVTM; CDR2 reads ANQGSEA. This CDR3 is CSVVPGGNTEAFF. Here the CDR3 DNA reads TGCAGCGTTGTCCCCGGGGGAAACACTGAAGCTTTCTTT.

This clone showed up just a few times. The V call is TRBV28, the J call TRBJ1-5; 7 bases line up with TRBD1. This CDR3 region has 15 residues. In germline, CDR1 is MDHEN, CDR2 SYDVKM. The junction had 2 bases not matched to a gene; V was cut back by 2 bases and J by 1 base. Here the CDR3 DNA reads TGTGCCAGCAGTTTACGACAGGGAAGCAATCAGCCCCAGCATTTT. Amino acid sequence: CASSLRQGSNQPQHF. Based on the CDR3 plus reference TRBV28 and TRBJ1-5, the full variable domain is DVKVTQSSRYLVKRTGEKVFLECVQDMDHENMFWYRQDPGLGLRLIYFSYDVKMKEKGDIPEGYSVSREKKERFSLILESASTNQTSMYLCASSLRQGSNQPQHFGDGTRLSIL.

Concerning this clone: An end of the junction differs from the germline gene, which may be a read error. The J gene is TRBJ2-1, the V gene TRBV15; 8 bases fit TRBD1. Per the germline V gene, CDR1 is LNHNV and CDR2 is YYDKDF (reference sequence). This CDR3 is built from 16 residues. The CDR3 sequence: CATSRVDRAVNNKQFF. The CDR3 DNA reads TGTGCCACCAGCAGGGTGGACAGGGCCGTTAACAATAAGCAGTTCTTC.

V usage is TRBV25-1 and J usage is TRBJ1-2; 7 nucleotides align to TRBD1. Germline V gives CDR1 MGHDK, CDR2 SYGVNS. V was pared by 5 bases and J by 4 bases, with 16 bases of the junction left unmatched. CDR3 length equals 17 residues. The CDR3 region is CASSPNLLTDRAYGYTF. Here the CDR3 DNA reads TGTGCCAGCAGTCCCAACCTTTTAACCGACAGGGCCTATGGCTACACCTTC.

V and J are TRBV5-1 and TRBJ2-3; 7 positions match TRBD1. Germline loops: CDR1 SGHRS, CDR2 YFSETQ. The CDR3 is 15 amino acids. V was pared by 4 bases and J by 6 bases, with 11 bases of the junction left unmatched. CDR3 sequence: CASSDDRAGADTQYF. The CDR3 region has the DNA TGCGCCAGCAGCGACGACAGGGCCGGAGCTGATACGCAGTATTTT.

The chain has TRBV7-9 and TRBJ1-2, with 7 bases lining up with TRBD1. The germline V gene has CDR1 SEHNR and CDR2 FQNEAQ (reference sequence). The CDR3 is 13 residues long. With V trimmed by 4 bases and J by 5 bases, 4 bases remained unmatched. For the CDR3, the DNA is TGTGCCAGCAGCTCAGGACAGGTTTATGGCTACACCTTC. Protein: CASSSGQVYGYTF.

The chain has TRBV28 and TRBJ1-1; maybe TRBD1 (6 bases). This CDR3 spans 15 amino acids. Germline assignment: CDR1 MDHEN and CDR2 SYDVKM. Trimming pared 3 bases from V and 5 bases from J, leaving 16 bases between. CDR3 nucleotides: TGTGCCAGCAGTTTGGGGGCGCGATGGGGGACTGAAGCTTTCTTT. Protein product: CASSLGARWGTEAFF.

V is TRBV25-1 and J is TRBJ1-5; D may be TRBD1 (5 bases). Germline-derived CDR1 and CDR2 are MGHDK and SYGVNS. This CDR3 contains 14 residues. Trimming pared 5 bases from V and 3 bases from J, leaving 11 bases between. The CDR3 sequence is CASSPDRFNQPQHF. DNA of the CDR3: TGTGCCAGCAGTCCCGACAGATTCAATCAGCCCCAGCATTTT.

This clone was counted between two and nine times. V and J are TRBV9 and TRBJ2-1, with 8 positions matching TRBD1. The CDR3 loop spans 15 amino acids. Germline V gene data show CDR1 as SGDLS and CDR2 as YYNGEE. V dropped 0 bases and J dropped 4; count of bases not matched to a gene: 3. Written as DNA, the CDR3 is TGTGCCAGCAGCGTAGTCGGACAGGGTTACAATGAGCAGTTCTTC. Its protein product is CASSVVGQGYNEQFF.

The chain carries TRBV7-8 and TRBJ1-5; D unclear. This CDR3 spans 15 amino acids. Trimming removed 1 base at V and 1 base at J, with 8 bases between. Per germline, CDR1 SGHVS and CDR2 FQNEAQ. CDR3 coding DNA: TGTGCCAGCAGCTTAGGAGGGCCGAGCAATCAGCCCCAGCATTTT. Translating gives CASSLGGPSNQPQHF. The full variable domain, its missing parts supplied by reference TRBV7-8 and TRBJ1-5, is GAGVSQSPRYKVAKRGQDVALRCDPISGHVSLFWYQQALGQGPEFLTYFQNEAQLDKSGLPSDRFFAERPEGSVSTLKIQRTQQEDSAVYLCASSLGGPSNQPQHFGDGTRLSIL.

This clone is a singleton in its sample. This chain joins TRBV5-1 and TRBJ2-5; maybe TRBD1 (5 bases). Trimming stripped 0 bases from V and 4 bases from J, with 10 bases between. The germline V gene has CDR1 SGHRS and CDR2 YFSETQ. This CDR3 is built from 14 residues. The DNA of the CDR3 is TGCGCCAGCAGCTTGGGGCAGGGCCTAGAGACCCAGTACTTC. Protein sequence: CASSLGQGLETQYF.

The rearrangement links TRBV5-1 to TRBJ2-5, with 7 bases that match TRBD2. CDR3 size: 14 residues. Germline V lookup: CDR1 SGHRS, CDR2 YFSETQ. Trimming cost V 5 bases and J 4 bases; bases outside gene matches: 8. The CDR3 DNA sequence: TGCGCCAGCAGTCTCGTGGCTAGCGGAGAGACCCAGTACTTC. This sequence encodes CASSLVASGETQYF. The entire variable domain, with the rest obtained from reference TRBV5-1 and TRBJ2-5, is as follows: KAGVTQTPRYLIKTRGQQVTLSCSPISGHRSVSWYQQTPGQGLQFLFEYFSETQRNKGNFPGRFSGRQFSNSRSEMNVSTLELGDSALYLCASSLVASGETQYFGPGTRLLVL.

The V and J genes are TRBV19 and TRBJ1-1, with TRBD1 as a possible D gene (6 bases). The CDR3 spans 16 residues. From germline, CDR1 is LNHDA and CDR2 SQIVND (reference sequence). The ends were cut back, 4 bases at V and 4 bases at J, with 19 bases in the middle. CDR3 nucleotide sequence: TGTGCCAGTAGTACCCCGACAGGACGGTCTGGCACTGAAGCTTTCTTT. Amino acids: CASSTPTGRSGTEAFF.

This clone was detected only a few times. The J gene is TRBJ2-7, the V gene TRBV27, with a weak D call TRBD2 (7 bases). The CDR3 is made up of 14 amino acids. V gave up 1 base and J gave up 7 bases, with 14 bases separating them. Germline lookup yields CDR1 MNHEY and CDR2 SMNVEV (reference sequence). The CDR3 reads CASSLFTGRGEQYF. In nucleotides, the CDR3 is TGTGCCAGCAGTTTATTTACAGGGAGGGGTGAGCAGTACTTC.